This passage covers 27 T cell receptor beta chains from one sample sequenced in a study of spatial heterogeneity in lung cancer (dated by TCRdb to between 2019 and 2020). Interpreted using the paper, the time point label stands for: sample taken at primary tumor resection. Whole RNA extracted from tumor and nontumor lung tissue, or from cryopreserved PBMC samples, was used for TCR sequencing without cell sorting. Libraries were prepared through 5' RACE. Sequenced using a NextSeq 500. Starting from the raw public reads, TCRdb applied fastp trimming at Q25, assembled clones with MiXCR and retained in-frame beta chains. One record per CDR3 amino acid sequence lists the most common genes and DNA. Here the sample has about 85,000 distinct CDR3 sequences; about a fifth occur a single time. The leading ten clones occupy roughly 6% of the sample. The specimen was PBMCs, collected at surgery. These TCRs come from a male donor with early-stage non-small cell lung cancer.

This chain joins TRBV21-1 and TRBJ2-7; TRBD1 was called by the table and not checked on the DNA. TRBV21-1 is assigned pseudogene status. This CDR3 is built from 15 residues. CDR3 in amino acids: CASSKDAGGLYEQYF. The DNA for the CDR3 is TGTGCCAGCAGCAAAGACGCGGGGGGGCTTTACGAGCAGTACTTC.

This sequence joins TRBV9 and TRBJ1-2; TRBD1 might be the D (6 bases). This CDR3 has 15 residues. Trimming removed 3 bases at V and 1 base at J, with 13 bases between. Germline CDR1 and CDR2: SGDLS and YYNGEE. The CDR3 sequence is CASSAGGQSNYGYTF. DNA of the CDR3: TGTGCCAGCAGCGCAGGCGGACAGAGTAACTATGGCTACACCTTC.

The CDR3 nucleotides read TGCAGTGCTAGAGCTTCCCCAGATACGCAGTATTTT. Encoded protein: CSARASPDTQYF. The genes are TRBV20-1 and TRBJ2-3; D not certain. Deletions cut 1 base from V and 4 bases from J, with 6 bases between. The CDR3 sequence is 12 residues long. The germline V gene encodes CDR1 DFQATT and CDR2 SNEGSKA (reference sequence).

The sample holds a few counts of this clonotype. The CDR3 loop reads CASSFQGFRGDTQYF. For the CDR3, the DNA is TGTGCCAGCAGCTTTCAGGGGTTCCGGGGGGATACGCAGTATTTT. This rearrangement joins TRBV7-2 to TRBJ2-3; D may be TRBD1 or TRBD2 (6 bases each). Trimming took 3 bases from V and 6 from J, leaving 16 bases between them. Per germline, CDR1 SGHTA and CDR2 FQGNSA. The CDR3 has 15 amino acids. The variable domain in full, completed from reference TRBV7-2 and TRBJ2-3, reads GAGVSQSPSNKVTEKGKDVELRCDPISGHTALYWYRQSLGQGLEFLIYFQGNSAPDKSGLPSDRFSAERTGGSVSTLTIQRTQQEDSAVYLCASSFQGFRGDTQYFGPGTRLTVL.

The table lists this clonotype with a few counts. The chain uses TRBV6-6 and TRBJ1-1, with a weak D call TRBD1 (5 bases). Germline CDR1 and CDR2: MNHNY and SVGAGI (reference sequence). The CDR3 contains 17 residues. With 0 bases removed from V and 1 base from J, the gap between germline ends came to 15 bases. Here the CDR3 reads CASSYSKTETQNTEAFF. CDR3 sequence (DNA): TGTGCCAGCAGTTACTCGAAGACAGAAACTCAGAACACTGAAGCTTTCTTT.

The sample holds a few counts of this clonotype. The rearrangement uses TRBV3-1 and TRBJ1-2; 8 positions match TRBD1. This CDR3 comprises 15 residues. Trimming removed 6 bases from V and 5 bases from J; junction bases left unmatched: 11. The V gene's germline CDR1 is LGHDT and CDR2 YNNKEL (reference sequence). CDR3 in amino acids: CASRERGQGLYGYTF. The CDR3 DNA reads TGTGCCAGCAGAGAGCGCGGACAGGGTCTTTATGGCTACACCTTC. Looking up the rest from reference TRBV3-1 and TRBJ1-2 gives the full variable domain: DTAVSQTPKYLVTQMGNDKSIKCEQNLGHDTMYWYKQDSKKFLKIMFSYNNKELIINETVPNRFSPKSPDKAHLNLHINSLELGDSAVYFCASRERGQGLYGYTFGSGTRLTVV.

The chain carries TRBV7-2 and TRBJ1-1, with D unclear. Germline CDR1 reads SGHTA; CDR2 reads FQGNSA. V lost 4 bases and J lost 4, with 4 bases in between. The CDR3 totals 11 residues. CDR3 nucleotide sequence: TGTGCCAGCAGCTGGGGCACTGAAGCTTTCTTT. Translating it yields CASSWGTEAFF.

This clonotype was found many times. The V call is TRBV2, the J call TRBJ2-1, with 7 bases lining up with TRBD1. Unmatched junction bases numbered 11, after V lost 7 bases and J lost 5 bases. Germline loops: CDR1 SNHLY, CDR2 FYNNEI. CDR3 size: 15 residues. CDR3 sequence: CASKSPTGQNNEQFF. The CDR3, as DNA: TGTGCCAGCAAATCCCCGACAGGGCAAAACAATGAGCAGTTCTTC.

Regarding this clonotype: At one end the junction does not follow the germline gene, possibly because of a read error. The genes are TRBV7-9 and TRBJ1-1, with D possibly TRBD1 on 5 matching bases. Germline loops: CDR1 SEHNR, CDR2 FQNEAQ (reference sequence). CDR3 length equals 11 residues. CDR3 DNA sequence: TGTGCCAGCACCGACCAACAGGCTGCGCTCTTT. It encodes CASTDQQAALF.

Ten or more counts support this clonotype. This chain connects TRBV10-3 to TRBJ2-6; 10 positions match TRBD1. The CDR3 covers 18 residues. The germline CDR1 and CDR2 sequences are ENHRY and SYGVKD. V lost 8 bases, J lost 0 bases, and 10 bases stayed unmatched. This CDR3 reads CAIGPGTGASSGANVLTF. As DNA, the CDR3 is TGTGCCATCGGCCCCGGGACAGGGGCTTCCTCTGGGGCCAACGTCCTGACTTTC.

In this sample, this clonotype turned up a few times. The chain employs TRBV7-2 and TRBJ2-1; 9 positions agree with TRBD2. V trimming: 3 bases; J trimming: 0 bases; junction bases outside the gene matches: 6. The CDR3 is 17 residues long. Germline assignment: CDR1 SGHTA and CDR2 FQGNSA. The CDR3 coding sequence is TGTGCCAGCAGCTTCGCGGGGGGGCTGAGCTCCTACAATGAGCAGTTCTTC. It yields the protein CASSFAGGLSSYNEQFF.

A few counts support this clonotype. This sequence joins TRBV9 and TRBJ2-3, with D perhaps matching TRBD2 (6 bases). Trimming took 4 bases from V and 2 from J, leaving 14 bases between them. This CDR3 is built from 15 residues. In germline, CDR1 is SGDLS, CDR2 YYNGEE. This CDR3 is CASSSERVFTDTQYF. The CDR3 DNA sequence: TGTGCCAGCAGCTCCGAGCGGGTATTCACAGATACGCAGTATTTT.

The table lists this clonotype with a few counts. The gene calls are TRBV28 and TRBJ1-1, with 8 bases that match TRBD1. Germline V gene sequence: CDR1 MDHEN, CDR2 SYDVKM. The CDR3 runs 11 residues. Losses at the gene ends were 6 bases for V and 11 bases for J; bases not matched to a gene: 5. The CDR3 here is CASSRGPGAFF. The CDR3 DNA reads TGTGCCAGCAGCAGGGGGCCCGGGGCTTTCTTT.

V and J are TRBV12-3 or TRBV12-4 and TRBJ1-2; 7 bases agree with TRBD1. The junction had 10 bases not matched to a gene; V was cut back by 2 bases and J by 4 bases. CDR3 length: 16 residues. The CDR3 region is CASSLSSRGTGYGYTF. CDR3 nucleotides: TGTGCCAGCAGTTTATCATCCAGGGGGACTGGCTATGGCTACACCTTC.

This clonotype was seen many times. The CDR3 DNA sequence: TGTGCCAGCAGCTTGGGACAGGGGCACACTGAAGCTTTCTTT. Its protein product is CASSLGQGHTEAFF. This chain links TRBV27 with TRBJ1-1; 10 nucleotides line up with TRBD1. Germline V gives CDR1 MNHEY, CDR2 SMNVEV (reference sequence). V lost 6 bases and J lost 3; bases outside the gene matches: 4. The CDR3 totals 14 residues.

This clonotype was seen a few times. The chain has TRBV5-1 and TRBJ1-1; 7 nucleotides line up with TRBD1. Germline loops: CDR1 SGHRS, CDR2 YFSETQ. V lost 4 bases, J lost 1 base, and 7 bases stayed unmatched. The CDR3 contains 15 residues. CDR3: CASSLQGTENTEAFF. CDR3 bases: TGCGCCAGCAGCCTCCAAGGGACAGAGAACACTGAAGCTTTCTTT. Filled out from reference TRBV5-1 and TRBJ1-1, the complete variable domain reads KAGVTQTPRYLIKTRGQQVTLSCSPISGHRSVSWYQQTPGQGLQFLFEYFSETQRNKGNFPGRFSGRQFSNSRSEMNVSTLELGDSALYLCASSLQGTENTEAFFGQGTRLTVV.

Ten or more counts support this clonotype. The chain couples TRBV12-3 or TRBV12-4 to TRBJ2-7; 7 nucleotides agree with TRBD1. V lost 2 bases and J lost 2; bases outside the gene matches: 9. The CDR3 runs 16 residues. The CDR3 DNA is TGTGCCAGCAGTTTATCCAGGGGGTACAATACCTACGAGCAGTACTTC. Its translation: CASSLSRGYNTYEQYF.

This chain connects TRBV10-3 to TRBJ2-1; 12 bases are a match to TRBD1. CDR3 length equals 15 residues. Germline CDR1 ENHRY, CDR2 SYGVKD. Trimming removed 7 bases from V and 6 bases from J; junction bases left unmatched: 7. CDR3 in DNA: TGTGCCATCACCGCCGGGACAGGGGGCTTCAATGAGCAGTTCTTC. Translation: CAITAGTGGFNEQFF.

This clonotype was detected only a few times. This chain links TRBV2 with TRBJ2-4; D is uncertain. V was clipped by 5 bases and J by 11 bases, with 7 bases between them. Germline CDR1 reads SNHLY; CDR2 reads FYNNEI. The CDR3 runs to 10 residues. CDR3 sequence reads: CASSPLVQYF. The DNA for the CDR3 is TGTGCCAGCAGTCCCTTAGTTCAGTACTTC.

This clonotype has ten or more counts. The J gene is TRBJ1-4, the V gene TRBV20-1; perhaps TRBD1 as D (6 bases). The V and J ends lost 5 bases and 6 bases respectively, with 10 bases between them. This CDR3 is 12 amino acids long. From germline, CDR1 is DFQATT and CDR2 SNEGSKA (reference sequence). CDR3: CSASGVDEKLFF. As DNA, the CDR3 is TGCAGTGCTTCAGGGGTCGATGAAAAACTGTTTTTT.

The table lists this clonotype with a few counts. The chain has TRBV11-3 and TRBJ2-1; TRBD2 matches at 7 bases. From germline, CDR1 is SGHNT and CDR2 YENEEA. V lost 0 bases to trimming and J lost 9 bases; unmatched junction nucleotides: 14. The CDR3 is 17 amino acids. CDR3 coding DNA: TGTGCCAGCAGCTTAGAGGGTAGGGCTAGCGGATCGGCTGAGCAGTTCTTC. It is translated as CASSLEGRASGSAEQFF.

V usage is TRBV27 and J usage is TRBJ2-7, with 8 bases identical to TRBD2. Looked up from germline, CDR1 is MNHEY and CDR2 is SMNVEV (reference sequence). This CDR3 is 13 amino acids long. V was pared by 2 bases and J by 6 bases, with 3 bases of the junction left unmatched. The CDR3 sequence is CASSLQRGLEQYF. The CDR3 DNA reads TGTGCCAGCAGTTTACAGCGGGGGCTCGAGCAGTACTTC.

This clonotype was seen a few times. V and J are TRBV7-6 and TRBJ2-7, with D unclear. V dropped 0 bases and J dropped 2 bases, with 5 bases sitting between them. The CDR3 is 13 amino acids. Germline V gives CDR1 SGHVS, CDR2 FNYEAQ. In DNA, the CDR3 is TGTGCCAGCAGCTTAGCGACGCCCTACGAGCAGTACTTC. The encoded protein is CASSLATPYEQYF.

This clonotype is classed as medium-sized. The rearrangement joins TRBV27 to TRBJ1-6; 8 bases align to TRBD1. This CDR3 region has 14 residues. The germline CDR1 and CDR2 sequences are MNHEY and SMNVEV (reference sequence). V shed 6 bases, J shed 6 bases, and the junction held 4 bases outside the gene matches. CDR3 protein: CASSSGQANSPLHF. The DNA of the CDR3 is TGTGCCAGCAGCTCGGGACAGGCTAATTCACCCCTCCACTTT.

The chain combines TRBV6-2 or TRBV6-3 with TRBJ2-7, with 9 bases lining up with TRBD1. Germline assignment: CDR1 MNHEY and CDR2 SVGEGT. The CDR3 has 15 amino acids. Trimming removed 4 bases from V and 4 bases from J; junction bases left unmatched: 8. DNA of the CDR3: TGTGCCAGCAGTTCCTGGACAGGGGCTACTTACGAGCAGTACTTC. This codes for CASSSWTGATYEQYF.

This rearrangement joins TRBV9 to TRBJ2-5; D may match TRBD1 or TRBD2 (5 bases each). Germline-derived CDR1 and CDR2 are SGDLS and YYNGEE. This CDR3 spans 16 amino acids. The germline V and J ends were trimmed by 3 bases and 5 bases, with 20 bases remaining between them. Written as DNA, the CDR3 is TGTGCCAGCAGCGGACCGGCGGTCGGGGCTTGGGAGACCCAGTACTTC. This codes for CASSGPAVGAWETQYF.

The chain joins TRBV7-2 to TRBJ1-2; D gene unclear. This CDR3 comprises 14 residues. Trimming removed 5 bases from V and 2 bases from J, with 12 bases in between. Germline V gene data show CDR1 as SGHTA and CDR2 as FQGNSA. CDR3 DNA sequence: TGTGCCAGCAGCCCCTATATAGACAACTATGGCTACACCTTC. Translated, it gives CASSPYIDNYGYTF.